These T cell receptor beta chains were read from a single sample in a study of monozygotic twins with inflammatory bowel disease. No DNA is given; TCRdb re-called the 5' RACE reads and lists each CDR3 protein once. Its table records roughly 200,000 distinct CDR3 sequences. Sequencing was done on a sample of blood. The origin of the receptors is a human donor with ulcerative colitis or Crohn's disease, or a healthy co-twin of an affected twin (not recorded which). Both conserved end residues are part of each CDR3.

TRBV18	TRBJ2-7	CASSPPSGGSYEQYF
TRBV5-1	TRBJ2-7	CASSRTISGTAMDEQYF
TRBV7-2	TRBJ1-5	CASSYRGQDQPQHF
TRBV20-1	TRBJ1-6	CSASLGSSPLHF
TRBV20-1	TRBJ2-3	CSANPGLAGGGTQYF
TRBV7-9	TRBJ1-2	CASSTLIPQANGYTF
TRBV5-1	TRBJ1-2	CASSTQANYGYTF
TRBV20-1	TRBJ2-7	CSAQDDWASYEQYF
TRBV20-1	TRBJ2-4	CSKRETVAKNIQYF
TRBV6-1	TRBJ1-2	CAAAPTGGGGEVYTF
TRBV6-6	TRBJ2-7	CASTPGQPALWYF
TRBV12-3/TRBV12-4	TRBJ1-4	CASSLRVNEKLFF
TRBV11-2	TRBJ1-5	CASSPTGDNQPQHF
TRBV18	TRBJ1-1	CASSPYRENTEAFF
TRBV27	TRBJ2-2	CASSLYLGLPGELFF
TRBV12-3/TRBV12-4	TRBJ2-1	CASFPWGRSYNEQFF
TRBV5-5	TRBJ1-2	CASSLRVFVGDPNYGYTF
TRBV25-1	TRBJ1-5	CASKGHSNQPQHF
TRBV18	TRBJ2-1	CASSRYTSGGSYNEQFF
TRBV18	TRBJ1-1	CASSPPSGVGTEAFF
TRBV20-1	TRBJ2-2	CSASKQSNTGELFF
TRBV19	TRBJ2-1	CASSIVAGGGGNEQFF
TRBV3-1	TRBJ2-3	CASSQVYSLTDTQYF
TRBV18	TRBJ2-2	CASSPDRVGGELFF
TRBV5-1	TRBJ2-3	CASSLAGRGTRFTDTQYF
TRBV25-1	TRBJ2-7	CASSDPGQVHYEQYF
TRBV12-3/TRBV12-4	TRBJ2-1	CASSSRGTVSYNEQFF
TRBV25-1	TRBJ2-7	CASTAGTGREQYF
TRBV3-1	TRBJ1-2	CASSQGLTSNYGYTF
TRBV7-9	TRBJ1-3	CASSLAAGNTIYF
TRBV7-2	TRBJ2-7	CASSLGTGRSYEQYF
TRBV4-1	TRBJ2-4	CASSQGPMRGQALVDIQYF
TRBV12-3/TRBV12-4	TRBJ1-3	CASSFPPRDRNTIYF
TRBV5-1	TRBJ1-4	CASSLWDSRNEKLFF
TRBV3-1	TRBJ1-3	CASSQVIGGRSFSGNTIYF
TRBV4-2	TRBJ1-3	CASSQDPTGNSGNTIYF
TRBV5-4	TRBJ2-3	CASSLRVRSKDTQYF
TRBV5-1	TRBJ1-4	CASSFQQAEGEKLFF
TRBV7-2	TRBJ2-3	CASSPRRANTDTQYF
TRBV5-1	TRBJ1-2	CASSEERVGYTF
TRBV7-9	TRBJ1-2	CASSLAPDYGYTF
TRBV6-5	TRBJ1-1	CASSSGGRNTEAFF
TRBV7-9	TRBJ1-1	CASSLEARGKAFF
TRBV5-1	TRBJ1-2	CASSSGGQEGYGYTF
TRBV20-1	TRBJ2-3	CSARGIGMKGGTDTQYF
TRBV20-1	TRBJ2-3	CSARRPSGLGGATDTQYF
TRBV15	TRBJ1-1	CATSRGRGSGTEAFF
TRBV5-1	TRBJ2-3	CASSSPQGSDTQYF
TRBV20-1	TRBJ2-7	CSAGDGRGEQYF
TRBV7-6	TRBJ1-1	CASSGRYGRDTEAFF
TRBV19	TRBJ2-7	CASSSSRDRGTHEQYF
TRBV5-1	TRBJ2-1	CASSLSGGSSYNEQFF
TRBV7-2	TRBJ1-2	CASSESTGLYGYTF
TRBV29-1	TRBJ1-1	CSVEWATNTEAFF
TRBV20-1	TRBJ1-2	CSARETGGSFDYTF
TRBV5-5	TRBJ1-2	CASSFEVVVYGYTF
TRBV6-1	TRBJ2-4	CASKSRTASPLTKNIQYF